These 14 T cell receptor beta chains share one sample of origin, sequenced in a study of beta chain features in type 1 diabetes. The entirety of the isolated RNA underwent reverse transcription, so expressed TCRB transcripts were sequenced. This table comes from immunoSEQ multiplex PCR, and its TCRdb copy is limited to in-frame clones, with some not included. The sample gives a few hundred thousand clones, around 12% of which show up once; 0.017% is in the top ten. Sequences were obtained from naive CD4+ T cells from blood. The source of these receptors is a young man in good health.

This clone has more than one count but fewer than ten. In DNA, the CDR3 is TGTGCCAGCAGTCGGGACAGGGGAGATACGCAGTATTTT. It translates to CASSRDRGDTQYF. V is TRBV5-6 and J is TRBJ2-3; 10 bases fit TRBD1. J lost 5 bases, V lost 5 bases, and 2 bases had no gene match. Germline V gives CDR1 SGHDT, CDR2 YYEEEE. The CDR3 is made up of 13 amino acids.

This clone appeared a few times. An end of the junction does not agree with germline; a read error may underlie this. CDR3 amino acids: CASSLGHTDTQYF. In DNA form, the CDR3 reads TGTGCCAGCAGCTTGGGGCACACAGATACGCAGTATTTT. The chain uses TRBV5-1 and TRBJ2-3, with a tentative D call TRBD1 (5 bases). This CDR3 spans 13 amino acids. The V gene's germline CDR1 is SGHRS and CDR2 YFSETQ.

In this sample, this clone turned up a few times. The V and J genes are TRBV18 and TRBJ2-5; TRBD1 agrees at 8 bases. Germline V gene lookup returns CDR1 KGHSH and CDR2 LQKENI. This CDR3 region has 14 residues. J lost 5 bases, V lost 2 bases, and 4 bases had no gene match. CDR3 coding DNA: TGTGCCAGCTCACCAGACAGGGGTTACGAGACCCAGTACTTC. Its protein product is CASSPDRGYETQYF.

The chain has TRBV11-3 and TRBJ2-2; 11 bases are shared with TRBD1. The V and J ends lost 5 bases and 6 bases, in that order; junction bases with no gene match: 2. The germline V gene has CDR1 SGHNT and CDR2 YENEEA. The CDR3 extends over 14 amino acids. This chain's CDR3 is CASSPGQGAGELFF. The CDR3 bases are TGTGCCAGCAGCCCGGGACAGGGGGCCGGGGAGCTGTTTTTT.

The rearrangement joins TRBV30 to TRBJ2-7; possibly TRBD2 for D (5 bases). The germline V gene has CDR1 GTSNPN and CDR2 SVGIG (reference sequence). CDR3 size: 14 residues. V lost 5 bases and J lost 4, with 18 bases in between. CDR3 in DNA: TGTGCCTGGGATAAAGGCGGGTCGGCTTACGAGCAGTACTTC. It encodes CAWDKGGSAYEQYF.

Only a few counts were recorded for this clone. The chain employs TRBV28 and TRBJ1-2, with D possibly matching TRBD1 (5 bases). The CDR3 spans 11 residues. CDR1 and CDR2 (germline): MDHEN, SYDVKM. V gave up 8 bases and J gave up 5 bases, with 9 bases separating them. CDR3 protein: CASGQTYGYTF. DNA of the CDR3: TGTGCCAGCGGACAAACTTATGGCTACACCTTC.

This clone was counted only a few times. The chain joins TRBV19 to TRBJ1-2, with D perhaps matching TRBD1 (6 bases). Trimming left V 3 bases short and J 2 bases short, with 10 bases between. The germline V gene has CDR1 LNHDA and CDR2 SQIVND (reference sequence). The CDR3 is made up of 14 amino acids. CDR3 sequence: CASSMRGTNYGYTF. Written as DNA, the CDR3 is TGTGCCAGTAGTATGAGGGGGACCAACTATGGCTACACCTTC.

Concerning this clone: Other DNA sequences in this specimen translate into the identical CDR3. The CDR3 loop is CASSQAGGNTGELFF. In nucleotides, the CDR3 is TGTGCCAGTAGTCAAGCGGGGGGTAACACCGGGGAGCTGTTTTTT. This rearrangement joins TRBV19 to TRBJ2-2, with 9 bases aligning to TRBD2. The CDR3 sequence is 15 residues long. With 5 bases clipped from V and 2 bases from J, the junction kept 3 bases outside the gene matches. The V gene's germline CDR1 is LNHDA and CDR2 SQIVND (reference sequence).

This clone was seen more than once but under ten times. The chain has TRBV2 and TRBJ1-1, with D tentatively TRBD1 (6 bases). This CDR3 contains 15 residues. V was cut by 2 bases and J by 1 base, with 11 bases left in between. Germline-derived CDR1 and CDR2 are SNHLY and FYNNEI. CDR3 sequence: CASSEHVTGNTEAFF. The CDR3 DNA is TGTGCCAGCAGTGAACACGTGACAGGGAACACTGAAGCTTTCTTT.

The rearrangement uses TRBV20-1 and TRBJ1-1; D is undetermined. Per germline, CDR1 DFQATT and CDR2 SNEGSKA (reference sequence). This CDR3 has 9 residues. V gave up 3 bases and J gave up 14 bases, with 10 bases separating them. CDR3 in DNA: TGCAGTGCTAGTCCGGCGGCCTTCTTT. Encoded protein: CSASPAAFF.

The chain employs TRBV9 and TRBJ1-6; 7 bases match TRBD1. The CDR3 runs 15 residues. The V and J ends lost 3 bases and 5 bases, in that order; junction bases with no gene match: 5. Germline assignment: CDR1 SGDLS and CDR2 YYNGEE. The CDR3 spells CASSATQGDNSPLHF. For the CDR3, the DNA is TGTGCCAGCAGCGCGACCCAGGGGGATAATTCACCCCTCCACTTT.

This chain links TRBV7-9 with TRBJ1-5; D remains ambiguous. V was pared by 1 base and J by 6 bases, with 7 bases between. The germline V gene has CDR1 SEHNR and CDR2 FQNEAQ (reference sequence). The CDR3 is 13 residues long. The CDR3 reads CASSLVSGQPQHF. The CDR3 region has the DNA TGTGCCAGCAGCTTAGTCTCGGGTCAGCCCCAGCATTTT. The entire variable domain, with the rest obtained from reference TRBV7-9 and TRBJ1-5, is as follows: DTGVSQNPRHKITKRGQNVTFRCDPISEHNRLYWYRQTLGQGPEFLTYFQNEAQLEKSRLLSDRFSAERPKGSFSTLEIQRTEQGDSAMYLCASSLVSGQPQHFGDGTRLSIL.

CDR3 DNA sequence: TGCGCCAGCAGCTTGACACAGGGCAAAAACATTCAGTACTTC. Translating gives CASSLTQGKNIQYF. The J gene is TRBJ2-4, the V gene TRBV5-1; D might be TRBD1 (6 bases). Germline-derived CDR1 and CDR2 are SGHRS and YFSETQ. The V end lost 1 base, the J end lost 3 bases, and 8 bases lay between the germline ends. The CDR3 covers 14 residues.

This clone was seen only a few times. This chain connects TRBV29-1 to TRBJ2-2; the D gene is possibly TRBD2 (5 bases). The V and J ends lost 2 bases and 7 bases respectively, with 17 bases between them. CDR1 and CDR2 (germline): SQVTM, ANQGSEA. This CDR3 region has 15 residues. CDR3 sequence reads: CSVEQLVGVGGELFF. The CDR3 DNA is TGCAGCGTTGAACAGCTAGTCGGGGTGGGCGGGGAGCTGTTTTTT.